The 32 T cell receptor beta chains given below trace back to one sample, sequenced in a study of blood T cell repertoires in COVID-19. Profiling relied on immunoSEQ multiplex PCR, and the TCRdb table lists in-frame clones only, not all of them. This table has about 15,000 clones, over 80% appearing once. Material for sequencing was peripheral blood. These receptors came from a human donor with active COVID-19. The donor label of this sample is uncertain.

The chain has TRBV29-1 and TRBJ1-1; D is undetermined. V lost 3 bases and J 1 base, leaving 6 bases between the germline ends. There are 12 residues in the CDR3. The germline V gene has CDR1 SQVTM and CDR2 ANQGSEA. CDR3 sequence: CSVDEGNTEAFF. CDR3 DNA: TGCAGCGTTGATGAGGGGAACACTGAAGCTTTCTTT.

The J gene is TRBJ2-3, the V gene TRBV7-8, with D perhaps matching TRBD2 (5 bases). From germline, CDR1 is SGHVS and CDR2 FQNEAQ. The CDR3 contains 15 residues. The germline V and J ends were trimmed by 5 bases and 0 bases, with 12 bases remaining between them. CDR3 sequence reads: CASSPWTGSTDTQYF. CDR3 DNA: TGTGCCAGCAGCCCTTGGACGGGAAGCACAGATACGCAGTATTTT.

This rearrangement joins TRBV4-1 to TRBJ2-5; 14 positions match TRBD2. The CDR3 loop spans 18 amino acids. Losses at the gene ends were 4 bases for V and 2 bases for J; bases not matched to a gene: 9. Per the germline V gene, CDR1 is MGHRA and CDR2 is YSYEKL. DNA for the CDR3: TGCGCCAGCAGCCTAGGGACTAGCGGGAGATCCCGGCAAGAGACCCAGTACTTC. It is translated as CASSLGTSGRSRQETQYF.

The rearrangement joins TRBV3-1 (or the pseudogene TRBV3-2) to TRBJ2-2; 8 nucleotides match TRBD2. Germline lookup yields CDR1 LGHDT and CDR2 YNNKEL (reference sequence). The CDR3 length is 15 residues. Losses at the gene ends were 2 bases for V and 4 bases for J; bases not matched to a gene: 3. The DNA of the CDR3 is TGTGCCAGCAGCCAAAATAGCGGGGCCACCGGGGAGCTGTTTTTT. Its protein is CASSQNSGATGELFF.

The gene calls are TRBV6-6 and TRBJ1-1; no reliable D call. Germline V CDR1 and CDR2: MNHNY, SVGAGI (reference sequence). Deletions cut 5 bases from V and 0 bases from J, with 7 bases between. The CDR3 loop spans 13 amino acids. In DNA, the CDR3 is TGTGCCAGCAGTGCCACAGTGAACACTGAAGCTTTCTTT. It codes for CASSATVNTEAFF.

This chain uses TRBV30 with TRBJ2-7, with 12 bases identical to TRBD1. V was clipped by 3 bases and J by 7 bases; unmatched bases: 7. Germline V gives CDR1 GTSNPN, CDR2 SVGIG (reference sequence). The CDR3 is 14 amino acids. CDR3: CAWSPGQGALEQYF. In DNA, the CDR3 is TGTGCCTGGAGCCCGGGACAGGGGGCGCTTGAGCAGTACTTC.

The genes are TRBV6-5 and TRBJ1-1, with D maybe TRBD1 (5 bases). The length of the CDR3 is 14 residues. Germline V gives CDR1 MNHEY, CDR2 SVGAGI. The ends were cut back, 2 bases at V and 3 bases at J, with 10 bases in the middle. The CDR3 reads CASSYGPRDTEAFF. CDR3 nucleotide sequence: TGTGCCAGCAGTTACGGGCCCAGGGACACTGAAGCTTTCTTT.

V usage is TRBV6-1 and J usage is TRBJ2-5; tentative D call: TRBD1 (5 bases). CDR1 and CDR2 from the germline V gene are MNHNS and SASEGT. This CDR3 is built from 13 residues. V dropped 2 bases and J dropped 7 bases, with 11 bases sitting between them. The CDR3: CASSEQGRATQYF. The DNA of the CDR3 is TGTGCCAGCAGTGAACAGGGTCGCGCGACCCAGTACTTC.

This chain uses TRBV19 with TRBJ2-1, with unresolved D. Germline values: CDR1 LNHDA, CDR2 SQIVND (reference sequence). With 3 bases removed from V and 4 bases from J, the gap between germline ends came to 13 bases. The length of the CDR3 is 15 residues. The CDR3 sequence: CASSILPDGYNEQFF. The CDR3 DNA is TGTGCCAGTAGTATCCTCCCCGACGGGTACAATGAGCAGTTCTTC.

The chain couples TRBV14 to TRBJ2-7; 7 bases line up with TRBD1. The length of the CDR3 is 16 residues. Germline assignment: CDR1 SGHDN and CDR2 FVKESK. J was trimmed by 2 bases and V by 4 bases; bases with no gene match: 11. The CDR3 protein is CASSPRQGRRTYEQYF. In DNA, the CDR3 is TGTGCCAGCAGCCCAAGACAGGGAAGGAGAACCTACGAGCAGTACTTC.

This chain connects TRBV28 to TRBJ1-5; 10 bases agree with TRBD1. CDR1 is MDHEN, CDR2 SYDVKM, per germline. The ends lost 6 bases at V and 0 bases at J; junction bases unmatched: 8. The CDR3 is 17 amino acids. The CDR3 reads CASRTGGLIDSNQPQHF. As DNA, the CDR3 is TGTGCCAGCAGGACAGGGGGCCTAATAGATAGCAATCAGCCCCAGCATTTT.

V is TRBV7-6 and J is TRBJ2-6; a weak D match, TRBD2 (7 bases). CDR3 length: 14 residues. Looked up from germline, CDR1 is SGHVS and CDR2 is FNYEAQ. Trimming removed 5 bases at V and 13 bases at J, with 18 bases between. CDR3 sequence reads: CASSTNTGGTVLTF. CDR3 nucleotides: TGTGCCAGCAGCACCAACACCGGGGGGACAGTCCTGACTTTC.

The chain combines TRBV27 with TRBJ2-2; 8 nucleotides match TRBD1. Germline trimming cut 7 bases from V and 5 bases from J; bases unmatched to any gene: 9. Per the germline V gene, CDR1 is MNHEY and CDR2 is SMNVEV (reference sequence). The CDR3 covers 15 residues. CDR3 in DNA: TGTGCCAGCAAGGGGTCAGGGGGCGCGACCGGGGAGCTGTTTTTT. It is translated as CASKGSGGATGELFF.

The rearrangement joins TRBV10-2 to TRBJ2-7, with D perhaps TRBD2 (6 bases). The CDR3 is 15 amino acids. V was pared by 0 bases and J by 5 bases, with 14 bases between. Germline assignment: CDR1 WSHSY and CDR2 SAAADI. The CDR3 sequence is CASSESTGVYDEQYF. The CDR3 DNA is TGCGCCAGCAGTGAGTCAACGGGGGTTTACGACGAGCAGTACTTC.

The genes are TRBV7-2 and TRBJ1-4, with D hard to call. The germline V and J ends were trimmed by 2 bases and 2 bases, with 9 bases remaining between them. Per the germline V gene, CDR1 is SGHTA and CDR2 is FQGNSA. The CDR3 contains 15 residues. The CDR3 DNA reads TGTGCCAGCAGCTTATTGGGAGGTACTAATGAAAAACTGTTTTTT. Translation: CASSLLGGTNEKLFF.

The chain has TRBV5-6 and TRBJ2-7, with TRBD1 matching over 9 bases. CDR3 size: 15 residues. The V and J ends lost 3 bases and 1 base, in that order; junction bases with no gene match: 5. CDR1 is SGHDT and CDR2 is YYEEEE in the germline V gene. The CDR3 spells CASSSDRGRSYEQYF. CDR3 in DNA: TGTGCCAGCAGCTCAGACAGGGGGAGGTCCTACGAGCAGTACTTC.

V and J are TRBV15 and TRBJ2-2; 11 positions match TRBD1. Germline lookup yields CDR1 LNHNV and CDR2 YYDKDF (reference sequence). The CDR3 extends over 15 amino acids. The J segment lost 7 bases and the V segment lost 6 bases, leaving 7 bases of the junction unmatched. This CDR3 reads CATRPGQGDVGELFF. CDR3 nucleotide sequence: TGTGCCACCAGACCGGGACAGGGGGACGTCGGGGAGCTGTTTTTT.

The gene calls are TRBV5-1 and TRBJ2-1, with D perhaps matching TRBD2 (6 bases). Germline values: CDR1 SGHRS, CDR2 YFSETQ. Trimming pared 1 base from V and 10 bases from J, leaving 9 bases between. This CDR3 is 12 amino acids long. The CDR3 loop reads CASSLNAGEQFF. The CDR3 DNA follows: TGCGCCAGCAGCTTGAACGCGGGAGAGCAGTTCTTC. The full variable domain, completed using reference TRBV5-1 and TRBJ2-1, is KAGVTQTPRYLIKTRGQQVTLSCSPISGHRSVSWYQQTPGQGLQFLFEYFSETQRNKGNFPGRFSGRQFSNSRSEMNVSTLELGDSALYLCASSLNAGEQFFGPGTRLTVL.

V usage is TRBV3-1 (or the pseudogene TRBV3-2) and J usage is TRBJ1-4; D call uncertain. The germline V and J ends were trimmed by 0 bases and 12 bases, with 23 bases remaining between them. The germline CDR1 and CDR2 sequences are LGHDT and YNNKEL (reference sequence). CDR3 size: 17 residues. CDR3 sequence (DNA): TGTGCCAGCAGCCAAGAAAAGTCGGGAATCCTGGTTGTGGAACTGTTTTTT. Protein product: CASSQEKSGILVVELFF.

The chain combines TRBV5-1 with TRBJ2-5, with a tentative D call TRBD1 (6 bases). The V gene's germline CDR1 is SGHRS and CDR2 YFSETQ. CDR3 length equals 15 residues. The V end lost 0 bases, the J end lost 4 bases, and 13 bases lay between the germline ends. The CDR3 region is CASSLDRTGRETQYF. In DNA form, the CDR3 reads TGCGCCAGCAGCTTGGATCGAACAGGGCGAGAGACCCAGTACTTC.

This chain uses TRBV3-1 (or the pseudogene TRBV3-2) with TRBJ2-3; TRBD2 matches 10 bases. Germline V CDR1 and CDR2: LGHDT, YNNKEL (reference sequence). Trimming removed 0 bases from V and 3 bases from J; junction bases left unmatched: 3. This CDR3 has 16 residues. CDR3 DNA: TGTGCCAGCAGCCAAGATGCACTAGCGGGAACAGATACGCAGTATTTT. Translation: CASSQDALAGTDTQYF.

V gene TRBV25-1 combines with J gene TRBJ2-4, with a weak D call TRBD2 (6 bases). CDR1 is MGHDK and CDR2 is SYGVNS in the germline V gene. The V end was cut by 1 base, the J end by 2 bases, with 12 bases between. This CDR3 is 16 amino acids long. The CDR3 protein is CASSEWEAGSKNIQYF. DNA for the CDR3: TGTGCCAGCAGTGAATGGGAGGCAGGGTCCAAAAACATTCAGTACTTC.

The chain has TRBV27 and TRBJ2-1; 11 bases map to TRBD2. J was trimmed by 9 bases and V by 11 bases; bases with no gene match: 18. Per germline, CDR1 MNHEY and CDR2 SMNVEV (reference sequence). The CDR3 covers 16 residues. The CDR3 is CAASSATSGKTFEQFF. In DNA, the CDR3 is TGTGCCGCCTCCTCGGCGACTAGCGGGAAAACGTTTGAGCAGTTCTTC.

This chain uses TRBV19 with TRBJ1-5; 8 nucleotides agree with TRBD1. Per the germline V gene, CDR1 is LNHDA and CDR2 is SQIVND (reference sequence). There are 14 residues in the CDR3. The V and J ends lost 10 bases and 3 bases, in that order; junction bases with no gene match: 8. CDR3 residues: CATHRQGPNQPQHF. Written as DNA, the CDR3 is TGTGCCACCCATCGACAGGGGCCCAATCAGCCCCAGCATTTT.

V usage is TRBV5-1 and J usage is TRBJ2-5, with TRBD2 matching over 10 bases. After removal of 4 bases from V and 4 bases from J, the junction contained 7 bases not matched to a gene. The CDR3 spans 15 residues. Germline V gene data show CDR1 as SGHRS and CDR2 as YFSETQ. The CDR3 nucleotides are TGCGCCAGCAGCCGGTCTCTAGCGGGAGTAGAGACCCAGTACTTC. Encoded protein: CASSRSLAGVETQYF. Filled out from reference TRBV5-1 and TRBJ2-5, the complete variable domain reads KAGVTQTPRYLIKTRGQQVTLSCSPISGHRSVSWYQQTPGQGLQFLFEYFSETQRNKGNFPGRFSGRQFSNSRSEMNVSTLELGDSALYLCASSRSLAGVETQYFGPGTRLLVL.

In nucleotides, the CDR3 is TGTGCCAGCAGTCCCGGGACAGGGCGCTCTGGGGCCAACGTCCTGACTTTC. Amino acids: CASSPGTGRSGANVLTF. The rearrangement uses TRBV2 and TRBJ2-6; 9 bases line up with TRBD1. The CDR3 is 17 residues long. In germline, CDR1 is SNHLY, CDR2 FYNNEI. V lost 5 bases and J lost 0; bases outside the gene matches: 5.

This clone was counted a few times. The chain recombines TRBV30 with TRBJ1-6; no firm D call. The CDR3 covers 14 residues. The germline gives CDR1 GTSNPN, CDR2 SVGIG (reference sequence). V shed 4 bases and J shed 13 bases, with 20 bases lying between them. The CDR3 bases are TGTGCCTGGATGCGCCGAGGAGGGCTACGGCCCCTCCACTTT. It is translated as CAWMRRGGLRPLHF. The variable domain in full, with the rest retrieved from reference TRBV30 and TRBJ1-6, is SQTIHQWPATLVQPVGSPLSLECTVEGTSNPNLYWYRQAAGRGLQLLFYSVGIGQISSEVPQNLSASRPQDRQFILSSKKLLLSDSGFYLCAWMRRGGLRPLHFGNGTRLTVT.

The rearrangement joins TRBV5-4 to TRBJ2-7; the D gene is possibly TRBD1 (6 bases). V lost 0 bases to trimming and J lost 3 bases, with 7 bases between them. This CDR3 comprises 13 residues. Germline V gives CDR1 SGHNT, CDR2 YYREEE (reference sequence). In nucleotides, the CDR3 is TGTGCCAGCAGCTTGGGACAGGACTACGAGCAGTACTTC. This codes for CASSLGQDYEQYF.

There are a few counts of this clone. This sequence joins TRBV12-5 and TRBJ1-2, with TRBD1 identical over 9 bases. The germline V gene has CDR1 LGHNT and CDR2 FRNRAP. With V trimmed by 7 bases and J by 2 bases, 5 bases remained unmatched. The CDR3 loop spans 14 amino acids. In DNA form, the CDR3 reads TGTGCTAGTGCCGGAACAGGGGGCAACTATGGCTACACCTTC. Translating gives CASAGTGGNYGYTF.

This clone was observed a single time. The chain combines TRBV5-1 with TRBJ2-2, with 9 bases matching TRBD2. The CDR3 extends over 18 amino acids. Germline-derived CDR1 and CDR2 are SGHRS and YFSETQ. V lost 3 bases to trimming and J lost 7 bases; unmatched junction nucleotides: 16. Written as DNA, the CDR3 is TGCGCCAGCAGCTGGGGGTTCTCTCTAGCGGGAAGAAACGGGGAGCTGTTTTTT. Translated, it gives CASSWGFSLAGRNGELFF.

The chain links TRBV7-9 to TRBJ2-3, with 13 bases fitting TRBD2. This CDR3 has 16 amino acids. The ends lost 5 bases at V and 5 bases at J; junction bases unmatched: 7. Germline lookup yields CDR1 SEHNR and CDR2 FQNEAQ (reference sequence). This chain's CDR3 is CASSPGTSGTGDTQYF. CDR3 DNA: TGTGCCAGCAGCCCGGGGACTAGCGGGACAGGAGATACGCAGTATTTT.

V gene TRBV4-1 combines with J gene TRBJ1-2; 7 bases map to TRBD1. The V and J ends lost 5 bases and 5 bases, in that order; junction bases with no gene match: 11. Per germline, CDR1 MGHRA and CDR2 YSYEKL. This CDR3 region has 15 residues. CDR3 DNA sequence: TGCGCCAGCAGCGATCTTACAGGGGCCGTTTATGGCTACACCTTC. This codes for CASSDLTGAVYGYTF.